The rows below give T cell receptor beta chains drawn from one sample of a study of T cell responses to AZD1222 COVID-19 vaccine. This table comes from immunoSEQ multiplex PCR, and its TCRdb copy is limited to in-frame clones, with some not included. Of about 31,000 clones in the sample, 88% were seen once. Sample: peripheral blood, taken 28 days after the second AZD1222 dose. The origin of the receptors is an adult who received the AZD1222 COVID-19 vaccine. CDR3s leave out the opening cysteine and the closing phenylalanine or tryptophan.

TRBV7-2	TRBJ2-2	ASSLLGLATGELF
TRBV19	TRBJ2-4	ASSIGPLGVQY
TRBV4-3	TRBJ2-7	ASSQGSWRYLSEQY
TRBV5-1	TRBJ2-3	ASSLLRGTDTQY
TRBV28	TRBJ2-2	ASSSGVNGELF
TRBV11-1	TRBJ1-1	ASSLGQLNTEAF
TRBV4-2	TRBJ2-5	ASSQDLGGPQY
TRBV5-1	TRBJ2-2	ASSSRAGANTGELF
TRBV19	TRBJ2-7	ASSIGSGGGSSYEQY
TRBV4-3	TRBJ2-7	ASSQGIRAGVPYEQY
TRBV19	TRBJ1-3	ASRDGGGFGNTIY
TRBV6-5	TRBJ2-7	ASRGVGTYEQY
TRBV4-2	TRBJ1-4	ASSLKSGFETDEKLF